Shown below are 16 T cell receptor beta chains from a single sample sequenced in a study of T-cell memory formation after mild COVID-19. TCRdb independently ran MiXCR on the 5' RACE reads; one entry per CDR3 protein. The sample holds approximately 250,000 distinct CDR3 sequences; 16% are singletons and the top ten take more than 20%. Sequencing was done on a sample of PBMCs or a T cell subset sorted from them (not recorded which). Every receptor here comes from a man between 18 and 29 years old who had mild COVID-19 (a few samples of this study predate the infection). Cell type and time point are not known.

The V and J genes are TRBV2 and TRBJ2-1; D is possibly TRBD1 (5 bases). Germline V lookup: CDR1 SNHLY, CDR2 FYNNEI. This CDR3 has 11 residues. V lost 7 bases and J 10 bases, leaving 11 bases between the germline ends. The CDR3 is CASTLGQEQFF. The DNA for the CDR3 is TGTGCCAGCACCCTGGGGCAGGAGCAGTTCTTC.

This clonotype was seen just once. The chain couples TRBV4-2 to TRBJ2-1, with 8 bases identical to TRBD2. After removal of 4 bases from V and 2 bases from J, the junction contained 7 bases not matched to a gene. Germline assignment: CDR1 LGHNA and CDR2 YNFKEQ. The CDR3 loop spans 16 amino acids. DNA of the CDR3: TGTGCCAGCAGCCTATCGAGCGGGGGAACCTACAATGAGCAGTTCTTC. This translates into CASSLSSGGTYNEQFF.

The rearrangement links TRBV5-1 to TRBJ2-6; possibly TRBD2 for D (6 bases). The CDR3 runs 17 residues. CDR1 is SGHRS, CDR2 YFSETQ, per germline. Trimming took 0 bases from V and 0 from J, leaving 10 bases between them. CDR3 loop: CASSLAPGGSGANVLTF. CDR3 sequence (DNA): TGCGCCAGCAGCTTGGCACCCGGGGGCTCTGGGGCCAACGTCCTGACTTTC.

The CDR3 loop is CASSLSLGEQYF. The CDR3 DNA follows: TGTGCCAGCAGCTTATCCCTGGGGGAGCAGTACTTC. The chain couples TRBV11-2 to TRBJ2-7, with D hard to call. This CDR3 has 12 amino acids. Trimming shortened V by 2 bases and J by 7 bases, and 9 bases separated the two germline ends. Germline assignment: CDR1 SGHAT and CDR2 FQNNGV.

The CDR3 spells CASSVTTYNEQFF. The CDR3 coding sequence is TGTGCCAGCAGCGTCACAACCTACAATGAGCAGTTCTTC. This chain joins TRBV9 and TRBJ2-1, with D uncertain. The germline gives CDR1 SGDLS, CDR2 YYNGEE. V lost 2 bases and J 2 bases, leaving 5 bases between the germline ends. This CDR3 region has 13 residues.

V and J are TRBV7-2 and TRBJ2-5, with D perhaps TRBD1 or TRBD2 (5 bases each). This CDR3 has 15 amino acids. V lost 1 base to trimming and J lost 5 bases, with 14 bases between them. The germline V gene encodes CDR1 SGHTA and CDR2 FQGNSA. This CDR3 reads CASSLVGVSGETQYF. CDR3 DNA: TGTGCCAGCAGCTTAGTGGGGGTCTCGGGGGAGACCCAGTACTTC.

The CDR3 protein is CAISESSGANVLTF. In DNA form, the CDR3 reads TGTGCCATCAGTGAGTCTTCCGGGGCCAACGTCCTGACTTTC. This rearrangement joins TRBV10-3 to TRBJ2-6; no clear D. The CDR3 sequence is 14 residues long. Germline assignment: CDR1 ENHRY and CDR2 SYGVKD. Trimming stripped 0 bases from V and 4 bases from J, with 4 bases between.

The rearrangement joins TRBV4-1 to TRBJ1-5, with 8 bases that match TRBD1. The germline V gene has CDR1 MGHRA and CDR2 YSYEKL. CDR3 length: 16 amino acids. Trimming took 1 base from V and 0 from J; bases not matched to a gene: 2. CDR3 nucleotide sequence: TGCGCCAGCAGCCAAGTACAGGGGGATAGCAATCAGCCCCAGCATTTT. It yields the protein CASSQVQGDSNQPQHF.

J is TRBJ1-4 and V is TRBV5-1; 9 nucleotides agree with TRBD1. J was trimmed by 13 bases and V by 4 bases; bases with no gene match: 8. CDR3 length: 13 residues. From germline, CDR1 is SGHRS and CDR2 YFSETQ. The CDR3 region is CASSVGQGLGLFF. In DNA, the CDR3 is TGCGCCAGCAGCGTGGGACAGGGCCTAGGACTGTTTTTT.

The genes are TRBV5-1 and TRBJ1-1; D is perhaps TRBD1 (6 bases). Trimming stripped 0 bases from V and 5 bases from J, with 14 bases between. The CDR3 sequence is 15 residues long. Per the germline V gene, CDR1 is SGHRS and CDR2 is YFSETQ. CDR3 nucleotides: TGCGCCAGCAGCTTGGACGTGGGGAGGGGGACTGAAGCTTTCTTT. This sequence encodes CASSLDVGRGTEAFF.

In the case of this clonotype: At one end the junction does not follow the germline gene, possibly because of a read error. This rearrangement joins TRBV3-1 to TRBJ1-1; D gene unclear. The CDR3 is 13 residues long. Germline assignment: CDR1 LGHDT and CDR2 YNNKEL (reference sequence). CDR3 nucleotides: TGTGCCAGCAGCCAAACCCAGGAGACTGGAGCTTTCTTT. Amino acid sequence: CASSQTQETGAFF.

This clonotype occurred a few times. The CDR3 region has the DNA TGTGCCAGCTCACAGGGGGTCGCCTACGAGCAGTACGTC. Amino acids: CASSQGVAYEQYV. The rearrangement links TRBV18 to TRBJ2-7, with a weak D call TRBD1 (6 bases). Germline V gene lookup returns CDR1 KGHSH and CDR2 LQKENI. V shed 4 bases and J shed 2 bases, with 9 bases lying between them. CDR3 size: 13 residues.

This clonotype was counted only a few times. This sequence joins TRBV7-8 and TRBJ2-7; D unclear. The V and J ends lost 4 bases and 5 bases respectively, with 18 bases between them. This CDR3 is 15 amino acids long. CDR1 is SGHVS and CDR2 is FQNEAQ in the germline V gene. The CDR3 DNA reads TGTGCCAGCAGCTCCCCTCTGGGTTTAGGTCACGAGCAGTACTTC. Translation gives CASSSPLGLGHEQYF.

The table lists this clonotype with a few counts. This rearrangement joins TRBV27 to TRBJ2-7; no firm D call. Germline CDR1 reads MNHEY; CDR2 reads SMNVEV (reference sequence). CDR3 length: 11 residues. Trimming shortened V by 6 bases and J by 0 bases, and 3 bases separated the two germline ends. CDR3 in amino acids: CASRGSYEQYV. CDR3 coding DNA: TGTGCCAGCAGAGGCTCCTACGAGCAGTACGTC.

The rearrangement joins TRBV7-9 to TRBJ2-5; D uncertain. CDR1 is SEHNR and CDR2 is FQNEAQ in the germline V gene (reference sequence). V was cut by 5 bases and J by 5 bases, with 6 bases left in between. CDR3 length: 11 residues. The chain's CDR3 is CASSHHETQYF. The CDR3 coding sequence is TGTGCCAGCAGCCATCACGAGACCCAGTACTTC.

The rearrangement links TRBV25-1 to TRBJ1-2, with 7 bases identical to TRBD1. The CDR3 totals 14 residues. Germline-derived CDR1 and CDR2 are MGHDK and SYGVNS. Trimming took 2 bases from V and 2 from J; bases not matched to a gene: 2. Here the CDR3 DNA reads TGTGCCAGCAGTGAAACCAGGGGGAACTATGGCTACACCTTC. This translates into CASSETRGNYGYTF.